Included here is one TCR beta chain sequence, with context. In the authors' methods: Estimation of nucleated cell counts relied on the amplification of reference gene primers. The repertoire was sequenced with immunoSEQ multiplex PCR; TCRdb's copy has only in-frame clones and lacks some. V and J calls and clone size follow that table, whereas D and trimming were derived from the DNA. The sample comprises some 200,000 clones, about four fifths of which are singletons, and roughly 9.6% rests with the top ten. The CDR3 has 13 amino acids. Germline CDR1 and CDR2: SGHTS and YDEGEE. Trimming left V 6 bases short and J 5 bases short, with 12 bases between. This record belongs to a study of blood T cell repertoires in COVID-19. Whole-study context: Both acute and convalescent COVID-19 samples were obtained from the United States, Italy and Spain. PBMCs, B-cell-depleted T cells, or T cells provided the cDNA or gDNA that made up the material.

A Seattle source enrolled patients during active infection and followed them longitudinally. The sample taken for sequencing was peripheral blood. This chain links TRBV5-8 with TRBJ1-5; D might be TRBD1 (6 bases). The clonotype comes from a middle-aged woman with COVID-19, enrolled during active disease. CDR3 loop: CASNWDTDQPQHF. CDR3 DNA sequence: TGTGCCAGCAACTGGGACACCGATCAGCCCCAGCATTTT.